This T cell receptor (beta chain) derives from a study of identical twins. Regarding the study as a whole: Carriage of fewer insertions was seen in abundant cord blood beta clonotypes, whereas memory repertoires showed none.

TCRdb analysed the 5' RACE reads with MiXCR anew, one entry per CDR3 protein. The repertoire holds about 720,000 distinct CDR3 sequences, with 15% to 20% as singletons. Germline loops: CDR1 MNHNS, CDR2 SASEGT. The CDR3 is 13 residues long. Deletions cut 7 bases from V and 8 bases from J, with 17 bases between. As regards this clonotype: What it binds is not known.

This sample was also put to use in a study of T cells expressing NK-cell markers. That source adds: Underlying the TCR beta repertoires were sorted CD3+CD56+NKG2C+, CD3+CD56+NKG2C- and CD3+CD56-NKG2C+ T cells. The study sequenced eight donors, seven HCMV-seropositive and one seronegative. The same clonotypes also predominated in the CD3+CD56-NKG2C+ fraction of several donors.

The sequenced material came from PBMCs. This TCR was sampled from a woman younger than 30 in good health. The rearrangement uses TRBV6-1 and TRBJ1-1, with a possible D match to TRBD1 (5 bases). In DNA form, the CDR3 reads TGTGCCAGCACCCGTTCGGGGCGTGGGGAAGCTTTCTTT. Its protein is CASTRSGRGEAFF.